The clone carrying this T cell receptor beta chain was recorded at least ten times. The sample's time point: sample taken at primary tumor resection. Unsorted samples of tumor, nontumor lung or frozen PBMC had their whole RNA sequenced. Samples were obtained from some 70 donors, all untreated early-stage non-small cell lung cancer patients. This record comes from a study of spatial heterogeneity in lung cancer. About the study: Alpha-chain detections were consistently fewer than beta-chain detections among the sequences.

One entry per CDR3 protein, called by TCRdb with MiXCR from the 5' RACE reads. The table records approximately 81,000 distinct CDR3 sequences, around 12% of them present only once. The CDR3 covers 12 residues. The V and J ends lost 4 bases and 7 bases respectively, with 11 bases between them. From germline, CDR1 is SQVTM and CDR2 ANQGSEA. Sample: PBMCs, taken at surgery. The clonotype was recovered from a male donor with early-stage non-small cell lung cancer. The chain has TRBV29-1 and TRBJ2-1, with TRBD2 as a possible D gene (6 bases). In nucleotides, the CDR3 is TGCAGCGTTGGGAGGGGAGATAATGAGCAGTTCTTC. This gives the protein CSVGRGDNEQFF.